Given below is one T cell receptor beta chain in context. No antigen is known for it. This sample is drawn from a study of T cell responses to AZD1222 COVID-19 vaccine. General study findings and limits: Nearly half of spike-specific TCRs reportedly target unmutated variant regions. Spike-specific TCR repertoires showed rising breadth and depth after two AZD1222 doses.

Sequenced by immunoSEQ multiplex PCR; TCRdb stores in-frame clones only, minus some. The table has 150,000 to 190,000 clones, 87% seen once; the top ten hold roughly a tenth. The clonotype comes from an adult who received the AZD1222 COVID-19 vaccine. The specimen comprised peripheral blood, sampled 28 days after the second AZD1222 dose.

CDR3 residues: CASSLVSGSGGYTF. The CDR3 DNA reads as TGTGCCAGCAGCTTGGTTTCAGGGAGCGGGGGCTACACCTTC. The J gene is TRBJ1-2, the V gene TRBV5-4; maybe TRBD1 (5 bases). From germline, CDR1 is SGHNT and CDR2 YYREEE (reference sequence). The ends were cut back, 0 bases at V and 8 bases at J, with 14 bases in the middle. The CDR3 covers 14 residues.